These 21 T cell receptor beta chains share one sample of origin, sequenced in a study of T cells after yellow fever vaccination. TCRdb fed the 5' RACE reads into MiXCR, producing one record per CDR3 protein. This sample has around 340,000 distinct CDR3 sequences, with around 12% found just once. This specimen was CD4+ T cells sorted from PBMCs, taken 15 days after the yellow fever booster vaccination. These receptors came from a man between 18 and 35 years old who received the YFV17D yellow fever vaccine.

The gene calls are TRBV28 and TRBJ1-6; TRBD1 agrees at 8 bases. The CDR3 is 19 residues long. The germline V gene has CDR1 MDHEN and CDR2 SYDVKM. Germline trimming cut 11 bases from V and 0 bases from J; bases unmatched to any gene: 18. CDR3 loop: CASTPLTGDFSSYNSPLHF. In DNA form, the CDR3 reads TGTGCCTCCACCCCCCTGACAGGGGATTTTAGCTCCTATAATTCACCCCTCCACTTT.

This clonotype came up a few times. The gene calls are TRBV12-3 or TRBV12-4 and TRBJ1-1; D is ambiguous. The CDR3 is made up of 12 amino acids. V gave up 5 bases and J gave up 8 bases, with 12 bases separating them. The CDR3 region has the DNA TGTGCCAGCAGTCTAGGACTGATCGAAGCTTTCTTT. Encoded protein: CASSLGLIEAFF.

The J gene is TRBJ2-2, the V gene TRBV3-1, with 7 bases identical to TRBD1. The CDR3 contains 16 residues. With 2 bases clipped from V and 7 bases from J, the junction kept 10 bases outside the gene matches. The V gene's germline CDR1 is LGHDT and CDR2 YNNKEL (reference sequence). The CDR3 reads CASSQIGKGAFGELFF. The CDR3 DNA is TGTGCCAGCAGCCAAATCGGGAAGGGGGCGTTCGGGGAGCTGTTTTTT.

V gene TRBV11-3 combines with J gene TRBJ2-3; the D gene is possibly TRBD1 (7 bases). V was trimmed by 3 bases and J by 2 bases, leaving 9 bases between them. The germline CDR1 and CDR2 sequences are SGHNT and YENEEA. The CDR3 is 14 amino acids. CDR3 sequence: CASSFRGDTDTQYF. The CDR3 nucleotides read TGTGCCAGCAGCTTCAGGGGGGACACAGATACGCAGTATTTT.

V gene TRBV4-3 combines with J gene TRBJ1-1; D is unresolved. V was shortened by 1 base and J by 4 bases, with 10 bases between the two germline ends. This CDR3 has 14 residues. From germline, CDR1 is LGHNA and CDR2 YSLEER. The chain's CDR3 is CASSQGSLGTEAFF. In DNA, the CDR3 is TGCGCCAGCAGCCAAGGAAGCTTGGGCACTGAAGCTTTCTTT.

This clonotype appeared a few times. This chain uses TRBV20-1 with TRBJ2-7; the D gene is possibly TRBD2 (5 bases). V lost 0 bases to trimming and J lost 5 bases, with 11 bases between them. The CDR3 spans 13 residues. Germline CDR1 and CDR2: DFQATT and SNEGSKA (reference sequence). The DNA for the CDR3 is TGCAGTGCTAGAGATCCCCGGAGGAACGAGCAGTACGTC. Translating it yields CSARDPRRNEQYV.

This chain joins TRBV5-4 and TRBJ1-1; 7 positions match TRBD1. V lost 4 bases and J lost 3; bases outside the gene matches: 15. CDR1 and CDR2 from the germline V gene are SGHNT and YYREEE (reference sequence). The CDR3 consists of 17 residues. In DNA form, the CDR3 reads TGTGCCAGCAGCCCTCCGGACAGGCGATATTCCGACACTGAAGCTTTCTTT. Protein product: CASSPPDRRYSDTEAFF.

In its sample, this clonotype was seen a few times. This sequence joins TRBV20-1 and TRBJ1-4, with D uncertain. This CDR3 has 15 amino acids. The V and J ends lost 0 bases and 0 bases respectively, with 8 bases between them. Germline V gene sequence: CDR1 DFQATT, CDR2 SNEGSKA (reference sequence). CDR3 loop: CSARDGGATNEKLFF. As DNA, the CDR3 is TGCAGTGCTAGAGATGGCGGGGCAACTAATGAAAAACTGTTTTTT.

This clonotype has just a few counts. The chain has TRBV10-3 and TRBJ2-1; 8 bases fit TRBD2. From germline, CDR1 is ENHRY and CDR2 SYGVKD. V was clipped by 5 bases and J by 0 bases; unmatched bases: 3. The CDR3 loop spans 15 amino acids. DNA of the CDR3: TGTGCCATCAGTACGGCGGGGGGCTCCTACAATGAGCAGTTCTTC. Protein product: CAISTAGGSYNEQFF.

The chain recombines TRBV3-1 with TRBJ2-5; D is unresolved. This CDR3 contains 13 residues. The germline gives CDR1 LGHDT, CDR2 YNNKEL (reference sequence). Between the trimmed V and J ends, which lost 4 bases and 3 bases, there was a span of 9 bases. CDR3 in amino acids: CASSRYMKETQYF. The CDR3 DNA follows: TGTGCCAGCAGCCGTTACATGAAAGAGACCCAGTACTTC.

This clonotype was seen a few times. The V gene is TRBV15, the J gene TRBJ2-3; weak D call: TRBD1 (7 bases). From germline, CDR1 is LNHNV and CDR2 YYDKDF (reference sequence). V gave up 2 bases and J gave up 2 bases, with 11 bases separating them. The CDR3 consists of 15 residues. CDR3 nucleotides: TGTGCCACCAGCAGACAGGGGGGACTCACAGATACGCAGTATTTT. Protein sequence: CATSRQGGLTDTQYF.

This clonotype was observed a handful of times. The chain joins TRBV5-1 to TRBJ2-3; D tentatively fits TRBD1 or TRBD2 (6 bases each). Trimming removed 1 base from V and 5 bases from J, with 14 bases in between. Germline loops: CDR1 SGHRS, CDR2 YFSETQ. The CDR3 consists of 15 residues. CDR3 nucleotides: TGCGCCAGCAGCTTGACAGGGAGGTTATTAGATACGCAGTATTTT. Amino acid sequence: CASSLTGRLLDTQYF.

This clonotype has a count of ten or more. The chain combines TRBV5-5 with TRBJ2-5, with D hard to call. The CDR3 sequence is 15 residues long. V was shortened by 4 bases and J by 4 bases, with 17 bases between the two germline ends. Germline V CDR1 and CDR2: SGHKS, YYEKEE (reference sequence). The CDR3 is CASSKPGPGPETQYF. DNA for the CDR3: TGTGCCAGCAGCAAGCCGGGCCCCGGGCCAGAGACCCAGTACTTC.

Only a few counts were recorded for this clonotype. The rearrangement uses TRBV4-3 and TRBJ1-1, with 8 bases fitting TRBD1. From germline, CDR1 is LGHNA and CDR2 YSLEER. With V trimmed by 1 base and J by 4 bases, 2 bases remained unmatched. The CDR3 covers 14 residues. The CDR3 reads CASSQVDRATEAFF. In DNA form, the CDR3 reads TGCGCCAGCAGCCAAGTGGACAGGGCCACTGAAGCTTTCTTT.

This chain links TRBV11-2 with TRBJ2-7; 7 bases align to TRBD1. Germline V gene lookup returns CDR1 SGHAT and CDR2 FQNNGV. CDR3 length equals 15 residues. With 6 bases clipped from V and 4 bases from J, the junction kept 12 bases outside the gene matches. The CDR3 sequence: CASRANRDRSYEQYF. The CDR3 DNA follows: TGTGCCAGCAGAGCCAACCGGGACAGATCATACGAGCAGTACTTC.

This clonotype was picked up a small number of times. V is TRBV7-2 and J is TRBJ1-5; D is perhaps TRBD1 (6 bases). Germline CDR1 and CDR2: SGHTA and FQGNSA. The CDR3 is made up of 14 amino acids. The V gene lost 7 bases and the J gene lost 2 bases, with 12 bases spanning the gap. CDR3 in amino acids: CASNRAGGNQPQHF. The DNA for the CDR3 is TGTGCCAGCAATAGGGCAGGGGGCAATCAGCCCCAGCATTTT. Supplemented by reference TRBV7-2 and TRBJ1-5, the full variable domain reads GAGVSQSPSNKVTEKGKDVELRCDPISGHTALYWYRQSLGQGLEFLIYFQGNSAPDKSGLPSDRFSAERTGGSVSTLTIQRTQQEDSAVYLCASNRAGGNQPQHFGDGTRLSIL.

The chain joins TRBV6-2 or TRBV6-3 to TRBJ2-3, with 10 bases lining up with TRBD2. CDR1 and CDR2 (germline): MNHEY, SVGEGT. This CDR3 spans 14 amino acids. After removal of 7 bases from V and 5 bases from J, the junction contained 6 bases not matched to a gene. In nucleotides, the CDR3 is TGTGCCAGCAACTTAGCGGGGGGAGGAGATACGCAGTATTTT. Translating it yields CASNLAGGGDTQYF.

A single count supports this clonotype. CDR3 in amino acids: CASSSAHQGDTQYF. In DNA, the CDR3 is TGCGCCAGCAGCTCGGCTCACCAGGGAGATACGCAGTATTTT. V and J are TRBV5-1 and TRBJ2-3, with TRBD1 as a possible D gene (5 bases). CDR1 is SGHRS, CDR2 YFSETQ, per germline. The CDR3 covers 14 residues. The V end was cut by 3 bases, the J end by 5 bases, with 13 bases between.

The chain employs TRBV12-3 or TRBV12-4 and TRBJ2-2; D may be TRBD1 (6 bases). Trimming removed 5 bases at V and 5 bases at J, with 15 bases between. The CDR3 extends over 15 amino acids. In DNA, the CDR3 is TGTGCCAGCAGTAAAGTAGGGGGTATTACCGGGGAGCTGTTTTTT. It codes for CASSKVGGITGELFF.

The chain has TRBV7-2 and TRBJ2-2; TRBD2 matches 15 bases. In germline, CDR1 is SGHTA, CDR2 FQGNSA. This CDR3 spans 17 amino acids. V shed 5 bases and J 6 bases; nucleotides not matched to a gene: 7. CDR3 bases: TGTGCCAGCAGCCGGACTAGCGGGGGGGCTTTACCCGGGGAGCTGTTTTTT. This encodes CASSRTSGGALPGELFF.

For the CDR3, the DNA is TGTGCCAGCAGCGCAGCACAGTTGTCCCTCTTGGTTTCACCCCTCCACTTT. Protein product: CASSAAQLSLLVSPLHF. V gene TRBV11-2 combines with J gene TRBJ1-6; the D is unclear. Between the trimmed V and J ends, which lost 5 bases and 9 bases, there was a span of 23 bases. CDR3 length: 17 amino acids. Germline CDR1 reads SGHAT; CDR2 reads FQNNGV.